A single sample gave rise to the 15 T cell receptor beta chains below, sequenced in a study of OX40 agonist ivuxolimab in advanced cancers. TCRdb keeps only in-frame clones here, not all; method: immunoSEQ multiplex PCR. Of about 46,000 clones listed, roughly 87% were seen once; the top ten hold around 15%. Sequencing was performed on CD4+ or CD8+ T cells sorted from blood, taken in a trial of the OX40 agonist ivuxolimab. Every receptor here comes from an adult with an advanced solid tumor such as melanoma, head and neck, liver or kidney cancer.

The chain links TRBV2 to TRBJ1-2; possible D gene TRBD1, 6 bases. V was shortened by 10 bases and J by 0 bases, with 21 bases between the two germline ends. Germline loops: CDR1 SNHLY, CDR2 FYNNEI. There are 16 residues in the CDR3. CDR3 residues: CATLHWTVKTNYGYTF. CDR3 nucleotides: TGTGCCACCCTACACTGGACAGTTAAAACTAACTATGGCTACACCTTC. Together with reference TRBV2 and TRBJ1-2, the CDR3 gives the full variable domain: EPEVTQTPSHQVTQMGQEVILRCVPISNHLYFYWYRQILGQKVEFLVSFYNNEISEKSEIFDDQFSVERPDGSNFTLKIRSTKLEDSAMYFCATLHWTVKTNYGYTFGSGTRLTVV.

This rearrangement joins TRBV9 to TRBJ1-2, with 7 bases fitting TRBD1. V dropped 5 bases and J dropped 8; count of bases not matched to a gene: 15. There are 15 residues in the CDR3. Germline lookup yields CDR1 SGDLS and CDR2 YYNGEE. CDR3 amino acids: CASSLRDSPRWGYTF. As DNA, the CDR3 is TGTGCCAGCAGTCTCCGGGACAGCCCCCGATGGGGCTACACCTTC. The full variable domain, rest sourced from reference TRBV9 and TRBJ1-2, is DSGVTQTPKHLITATGQRVTLRCSPRSGDLSVYWYQQSLDQGLQFLIQYYNGEERAKGNILERFSAQQFPDLHSELNLSSLELGDSALYFCASSLRDSPRWGYTFGSGTRLTVV.

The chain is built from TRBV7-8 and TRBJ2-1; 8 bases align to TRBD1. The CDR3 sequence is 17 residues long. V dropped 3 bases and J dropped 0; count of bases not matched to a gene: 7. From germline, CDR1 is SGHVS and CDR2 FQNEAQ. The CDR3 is CASSFRAGQGSYNEQFF. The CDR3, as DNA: TGTGCCAGCAGCTTCCGGGCCGGACAGGGCTCCTACAATGAGCAGTTCTTC. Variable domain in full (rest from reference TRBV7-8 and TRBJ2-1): GAGVSQSPRYKVAKRGQDVALRCDPISGHVSLFWYQQALGQGPEFLTYFQNEAQLDKSGLPSDRFFAERPEGSVSTLKIQRTQQEDSAVYLCASSFRAGQGSYNEQFFGPGTRLTVL.

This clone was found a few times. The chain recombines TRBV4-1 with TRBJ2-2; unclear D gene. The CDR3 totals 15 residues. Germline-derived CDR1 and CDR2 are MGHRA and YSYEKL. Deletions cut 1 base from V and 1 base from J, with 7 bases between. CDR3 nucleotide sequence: TGCGCCAGCAGCCAAGGAGAAGGGAACACCGGGGAGCTGTTTTTT. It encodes CASSQGEGNTGELFF.

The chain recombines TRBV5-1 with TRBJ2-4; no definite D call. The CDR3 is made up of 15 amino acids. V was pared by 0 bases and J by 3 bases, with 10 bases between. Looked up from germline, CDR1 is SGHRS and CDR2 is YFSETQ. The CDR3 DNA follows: TGCGCCAGCAGCTTGGCACACCCTGGCAAAAACATTCAGTACTTC. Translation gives CASSLAHPGKNIQYF.

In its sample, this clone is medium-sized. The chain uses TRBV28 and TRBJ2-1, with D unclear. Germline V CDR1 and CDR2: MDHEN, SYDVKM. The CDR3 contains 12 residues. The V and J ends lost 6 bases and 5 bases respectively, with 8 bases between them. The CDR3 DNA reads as TGTGCCAGCAGACCGGACCACAATGAGCAGTTCTTC. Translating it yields CASRPDHNEQFF.

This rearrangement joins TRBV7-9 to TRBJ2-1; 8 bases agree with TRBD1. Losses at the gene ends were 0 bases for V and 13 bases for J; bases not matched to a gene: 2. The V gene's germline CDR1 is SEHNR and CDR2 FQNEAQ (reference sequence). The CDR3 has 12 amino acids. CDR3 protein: CASSLAGTGQFF. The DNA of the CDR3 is TGTGCCAGCAGCTTAGCGGGGACAGGCCAGTTCTTC.

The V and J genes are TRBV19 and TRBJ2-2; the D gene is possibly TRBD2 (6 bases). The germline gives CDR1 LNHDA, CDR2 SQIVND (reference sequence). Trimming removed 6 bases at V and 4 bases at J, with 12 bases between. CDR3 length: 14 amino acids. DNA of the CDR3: TGTGCCAGTAGAAAGGGACTCACCACCGGGGAGCTGTTTTTT. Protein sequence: CASRKGLTTGELFF.

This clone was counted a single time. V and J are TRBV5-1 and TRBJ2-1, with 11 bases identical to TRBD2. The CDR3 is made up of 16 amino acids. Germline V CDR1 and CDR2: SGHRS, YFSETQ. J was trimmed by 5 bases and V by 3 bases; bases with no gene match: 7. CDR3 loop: CASSYSGTSGNNEQFF. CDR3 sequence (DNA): TGCGCCAGCAGCTATTCCGGGACTAGCGGCAACAATGAGCAGTTCTTC.

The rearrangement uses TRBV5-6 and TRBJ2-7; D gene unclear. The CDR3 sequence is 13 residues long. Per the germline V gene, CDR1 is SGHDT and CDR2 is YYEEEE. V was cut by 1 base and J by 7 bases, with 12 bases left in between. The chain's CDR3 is CASSLTSLGEQYF. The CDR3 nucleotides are TGTGCCAGCAGCTTGACCTCGTTGGGTGAGCAGTACTTC.

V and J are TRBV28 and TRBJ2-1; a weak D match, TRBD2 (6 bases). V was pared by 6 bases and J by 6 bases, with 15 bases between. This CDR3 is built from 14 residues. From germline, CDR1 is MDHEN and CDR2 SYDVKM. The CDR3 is CASSPKRVPNEQFF. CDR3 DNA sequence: TGTGCCAGCAGCCCCAAGCGGGTCCCCAATGAGCAGTTCTTC.

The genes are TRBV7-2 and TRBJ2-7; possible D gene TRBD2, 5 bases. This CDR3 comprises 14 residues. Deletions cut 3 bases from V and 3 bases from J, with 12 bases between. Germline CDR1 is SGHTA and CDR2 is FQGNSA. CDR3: CASSFDRGSYEQYF. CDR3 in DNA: TGTGCCAGCAGCTTCGATCGGGGAAGCTACGAGCAGTACTTC.

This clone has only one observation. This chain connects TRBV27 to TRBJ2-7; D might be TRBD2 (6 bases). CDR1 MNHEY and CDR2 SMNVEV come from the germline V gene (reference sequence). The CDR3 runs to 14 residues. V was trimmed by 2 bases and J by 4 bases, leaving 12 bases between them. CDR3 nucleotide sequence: TGTGCCAGCAGTTTAGGGGGGTTTCCGTACGAGCAGTACTTC. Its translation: CASSLGGFPYEQYF.

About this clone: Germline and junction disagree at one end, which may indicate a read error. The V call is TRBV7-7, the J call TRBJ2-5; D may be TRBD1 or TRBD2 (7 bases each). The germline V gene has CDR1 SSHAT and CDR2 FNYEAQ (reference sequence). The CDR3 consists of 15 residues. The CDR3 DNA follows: TGTGCTAGCAGCTTAACTAGCGTCAGGGGGGAGACCCAGTACTTC. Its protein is CASSLTSVRGETQYF.

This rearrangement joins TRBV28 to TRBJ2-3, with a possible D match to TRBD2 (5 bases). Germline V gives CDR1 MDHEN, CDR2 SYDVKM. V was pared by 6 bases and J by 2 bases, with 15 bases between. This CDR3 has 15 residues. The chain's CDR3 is CASRTRAGATDTQYF. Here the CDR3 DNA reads TGTGCCAGCAGAACTAGGGCAGGAGCCACAGATACGCAGTATTTT.